This TCR beta chain was profiled in a study of cytomegalovirus exposure and HLA in healthy donors. Germline V gives CDR1 MRHNA, CDR2 SNTAGT. The CDR3 totals 14 residues. Trimming took 2 bases from V and 4 from J, leaving 6 bases between them. The donors gave bone marrow, and they were healthy. The PCR employed 60 Vbeta primers together with 13 Jbeta primers. Clones were read by immunoSEQ multiplex PCR, and TCRdb kept only the in-frame ones, dropping some. The sample records roughly 200,000 clones, roughly 72% being singletons. The chain is built from TRBV6-4 and TRBJ2-6, with D unresolved. Sequencing was done on a sample of PBMCs. The clonotype originates from a man under 40 in good health and CMV-seronegative. CDR3 amino acids: CASSDRAGANVLTF. CDR3 DNA: TGTGCCAGCAGTGACAGAGCCGGGGCCAACGTCCTGACTTTC.